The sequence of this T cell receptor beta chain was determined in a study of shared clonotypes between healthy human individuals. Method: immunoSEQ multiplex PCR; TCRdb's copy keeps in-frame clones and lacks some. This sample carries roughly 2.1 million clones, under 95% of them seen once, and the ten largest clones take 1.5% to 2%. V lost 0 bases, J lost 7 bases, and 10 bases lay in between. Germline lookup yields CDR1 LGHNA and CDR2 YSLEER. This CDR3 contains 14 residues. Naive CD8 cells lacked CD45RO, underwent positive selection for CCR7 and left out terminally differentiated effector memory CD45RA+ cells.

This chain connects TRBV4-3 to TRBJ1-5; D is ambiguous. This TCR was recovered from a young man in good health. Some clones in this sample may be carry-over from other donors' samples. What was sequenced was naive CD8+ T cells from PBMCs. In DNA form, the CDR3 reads TGCGCCAGCAGCCAAGATGGGGATCGGCAGCCCCAGCATTTT. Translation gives CASSQDGDRQPQHF.